These T cell receptor beta chains were read from a single sample in a study of blood T cell repertoires in COVID-19. This table comes from immunoSEQ multiplex PCR, and its TCRdb copy is limited to in-frame clones, with some not included. The table lists around 200,000 clones, around four fifths of them singletons. Sample: peripheral blood. These receptors were obtained from a woman aged 45-59 years with acute or convalescent COVID-19. CDR3s include the opening cysteine and the closing phenylalanine or tryptophan. The order of the fields is clone size, D gene, V gene, J gene, CDR3 DNA, CDR3 protein. A D gene is named only where the DNA matches it firmly. Clone sizes are given selectively: once, few, many, or a class where the clone is expanded.

-,TRBD2,TRBV7-2,TRBJ2-2,TGTGCCAGCAGCTCCTCGGGGGGGCTTGTCGGGGAGCTGTTTTTT,CASSSSGGLVGELFF
-,TRBD2,TRBV28,TRBJ2-7,TGTGCCAGCAGTTTCGGTCTTGGACTAGCCCACAACGAGCAGTACTTC,CASSFGLGLAHNEQYF
-,TRBD1,TRBV2,TRBJ2-4,TGTGCCAGCAGTGGGACAGGGGTTTTAGGAAACATTCAGTACTTC,CASSGTGVLGNIQYF
-,-,TRBV28,TRBJ1-2,TGTGCCAGCAGTCCACGACAGGAAAGTGGCTACACCTTC,CASSPRQESGYTF
-,-,TRBV11-2,TRBJ2-2,TGTGCCAGCAGCTTACGTCAGGGACTCACGAACACCGGGGAGCTGTTTTTT,CASSLRQGLTNTGELFF
once,TRBD2,TRBV6-5,TRBJ2-7,TGTGCCAGCAGGACTAGCGGATCCTACGAGCAGTACTTC,CASRTSGSYEQYF
-,TRBD1,TRBV30,TRBJ1-4,TGTGCCTGGAAGAGGGCAGGGGGCTTAAAACTGTTTTTT,CAWKRAGGLKLFF
-,-,TRBV6-5,TRBJ2-6,TGTGCCAGCAGTTCGGGAGCTGGGGCCAACGTCCTGACTTTC,CASSSGAGANVLTF
-,-,TRBV20-1,TRBJ2-1,TGCAGTGCTAGTACGGGGGTCAATGAGCAGTTCTTC,CSASTGVNEQFF
-,TRBD2,TRBV5-4,TRBJ2-1,TGTGCCAGCAGCTTGCCCATAGCGGGAGGCCTTTGGGGTGAGCAGTTCTTC,CASSLPIAGGLWGEQFF
-,-,TRBV4-2,TRBJ1-4,TGTGCCAGCAGCCAAGATCGTTGGGGGGTTGAAAAACTGTTTTTT,CASSQDRWGVEKLFF
-,-,TRBV28,TRBJ2-7,TGTGCCAGCAGTTTAACTTTTGGCGTTGGGCCCCTCAGAGACGAGCAGTACTTC,CASSLTFGVGPLRDEQYF
-,-,TRBV30,TRBJ2-3,TGTGCCTGGTCCCTTCAAGGGGGAGAGACAGATACGCAGTATTTT,CAWSLQGGETDTQYF
-,TRBD1,TRBV24-1,TRBJ2-5,TGTGCCATTCGGACAGGGAGGGAGACCCAGTACTTC,CAIRTGRETQYF
few,-,TRBV18,TRBJ1-3,TGTGCCAGCTCCCAGGAGGTGGGAGGAAACACCATATATTTT,CASSQEVGGNTIYF
-,TRBD2,TRBV29-1,TRBJ2-3,TGCAGCGTTCCTAGCGGGAGCGCGGATACGCAGTATTTT,CSVPSGSADTQYF
-,TRBD1,TRBV29-1,TRBJ2-2,TGCAGCCCTCGGGGACAGGGACCGGCCGGGGAGCTGTTTTTT,CSPRGQGPAGELFF
-,-,TRBV19,TRBJ1-5,TGTGCCAGTCGAACAGGGTCCCATAGCAATCAGCCCCAGCATTTT,CASRTGSHSNQPQHF
-,-,TRBV3-1/TRBV3-2,TRBJ1-2,TGTGCCAGCAGCCTCTCGGGTTATAGCTACACCTTC,CASSLSGYSYTF
-,-,TRBV9,TRBJ2-1,TGTGCCAGCAGCGTTAGCGGAAACTCCTACAATGAGCAGTTCTTC,CASSVSGNSYNEQFF
-,TRBD1,TRBV12-5,TRBJ1-2,TGTGCTAGTGGTTTGGTAGGGCAGGGGGCCTATGGCTACACCTTC,CASGLVGQGAYGYTF
-,-,TRBV29-1,TRBJ2-7,TGCAGCGTTGAACGGGGCTACGAGCAGTACTTC,CSVERGYEQYF
few,-,TRBV19,TRBJ2-1,TGTGCCAGTAGTATAGGGAGGAATGAGCAGTTCTTC,CASSIGRNEQFF
-,TRBD2,TRBV14,TRBJ2-2,TGTGCCAGCAACCTAGCGGGGAACACCGGGGAGCTGTTTTTT,CASNLAGNTGELFF
-,TRBD2,TRBV3-1/TRBV3-2,TRBJ2-1,TGTGCCAGCAGCCCAGTGATTAGCGGGAGGTGGAATGAGCAGTTCTTC,CASSPVISGRWNEQFF
-,TRBD2,TRBV5-1,TRBJ2-1,TGCGCCAGCACGGACCGGGAGGAGGGTGAGCAGTTCTTC,CASTDREEGEQFF
-,TRBD2,TRBV27,TRBJ2-7,TGTGCCAGCAGGAGAGCGGGAGCCACCTACGAGCAGTACTTC,CASRRAGATYEQYF
-,TRBD1,TRBV2,TRBJ1-4,TGTGCCAGCAGACCCGACAGGGCAACTAATGAAAAACTGTTTTTT,CASRPDRATNEKLFF